These 8 T cell receptor beta chains were all obtained from the same sample, sequenced in a study of sequential checkpoint blockade in melanoma. The table came from immunoSEQ multiplex PCR; TCRdb's copy has only in-frame clones and leaves some out. The table includes 20,000 to 25,000 clones, approximately 82% detected once. The treatment is: randomized to nivolumab then ipilimumab (arm A) or the reverse (arm B). This specimen consisted of CD8+ T cells sorted from blood (inferred from file names), obtained from a patient given nivolumab and ipilimumab in sequence. These receptors were obtained from a human donor with melanoma.

This chain joins TRBV27 and TRBJ2-1; 9 nucleotides match TRBD2. The CDR3 runs to 15 residues. Germline V gene lookup returns CDR1 MNHEY and CDR2 SMNVEV (reference sequence). Trimming cost V 3 bases and J 6 bases; bases outside gene matches: 6. This chain's CDR3 is CASSFQAGGFNEQFF. CDR3 bases: TGTGCCAGCAGTTTTCAAGCGGGAGGATTCAATGAGCAGTTCTTC.

V gene TRBV6-5 combines with J gene TRBJ2-7; 8 bases align to TRBD1. The J segment lost 0 bases and the V segment lost 4 bases, leaving 5 bases of the junction unmatched. CDR3 length: 15 amino acids. Looked up from germline, CDR1 is MNHEY and CDR2 is SVGAGI. The CDR3 nucleotides are TGTGCCAGCAGTTCTGGACAGGGCCACTCCTACGAGCAGTACTTC. As protein: CASSSGQGHSYEQYF.

The rearrangement uses TRBV28 and TRBJ1-5; perhaps TRBD1 as D (5 bases). CDR3 length: 15 amino acids. The germline V gene has CDR1 MDHEN and CDR2 SYDVKM. Deletions cut 4 bases from V and 4 bases from J, with 14 bases between. CDR3 sequence (DNA): TGTGCCAGCAGTTCGCCTGGGGGGGGAAATCAGCCCCAGCATTTT. Protein product: CASSSPGGGNQPQHF.

This rearrangement joins TRBV28 to TRBJ2-7; 7 nucleotides agree with TRBD1. Unmatched junction bases numbered 13, after V lost 7 bases and J lost 7 bases. The germline V gene encodes CDR1 MDHEN and CDR2 SYDVKM. This CDR3 region has 14 residues. The CDR3 spells CASTQGRGQREQYF. The CDR3, as DNA: TGTGCCAGCACCCAGGGAAGGGGGCAAAGAGAGCAGTACTTC.

This chain joins TRBV19 and TRBJ2-2, with D perhaps matching TRBD1 (6 bases). Trimming took 10 bases from V and 0 from J, leaving 12 bases between them. The CDR3 loop spans 14 amino acids. Germline V gives CDR1 LNHDA, CDR2 SQIVND (reference sequence). CDR3: CATTGTPNTGELFF. CDR3 nucleotides: TGTGCCACTACCGGGACACCGAACACCGGGGAGCTGTTTTTT.

The gene calls are TRBV27 and TRBJ1-2, with 9 bases lining up with TRBD1. The CDR3 loop spans 14 amino acids. The J segment lost 5 bases and the V segment lost 5 bases, leaving 6 bases of the junction unmatched. Germline V gives CDR1 MNHEY, CDR2 SMNVEV (reference sequence). CDR3 coding DNA: TGTGCCAGCAGTCCCCGACAGGGGGGGTATGGCTACACCTTC. Protein: CASSPRQGGYGYTF.

This clone was counted once. This chain uses TRBV27 with TRBJ1-4; TRBD1 matches at 9 bases. CDR1 and CDR2 from the germline V gene are MNHEY and SMNVEV (reference sequence). The junction had 9 bases not matched to a gene; V was cut back by 6 bases and J by 7 bases. CDR3 length: 15 residues. This CDR3 reads CASSLAGTGIEKLFF. The DNA for the CDR3 is TGTGCCAGCAGCTTAGCCGGGACAGGGATTGAAAAACTGTTTTTT.

To note about this clone: The same CDR3 arises from other DNA sequences in this sample as well. The chain couples TRBV11-3 to TRBJ2-1, with TRBD2 identical over 10 bases. J was trimmed by 5 bases and V by 5 bases; bases with no gene match: 6. The CDR3 length is 15 residues. Per germline, CDR1 SGHNT and CDR2 YENEEA. CDR3 coding DNA: TGTGCCAGCAGCCTCGGACTAGCGGAAAACAATGAGCAGTTCTTC. Translation gives CASSLGLAENNEQFF.